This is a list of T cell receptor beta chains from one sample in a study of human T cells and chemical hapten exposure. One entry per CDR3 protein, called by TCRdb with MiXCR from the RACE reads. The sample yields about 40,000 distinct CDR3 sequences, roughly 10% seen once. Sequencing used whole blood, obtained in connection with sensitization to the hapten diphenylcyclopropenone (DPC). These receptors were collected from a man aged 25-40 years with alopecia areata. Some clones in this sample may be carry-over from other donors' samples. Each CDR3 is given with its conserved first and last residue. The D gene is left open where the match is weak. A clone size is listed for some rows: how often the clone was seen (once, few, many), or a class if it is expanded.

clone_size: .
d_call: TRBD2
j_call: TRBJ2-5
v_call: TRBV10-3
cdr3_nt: TGTGCCATCGCGACTAGCGGACAAGAGACCCAGTACTTC
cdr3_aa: CAIATSGQETQYF

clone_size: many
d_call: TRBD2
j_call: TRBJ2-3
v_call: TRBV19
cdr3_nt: TGTGCCTCAAGACAGCGGGCGGGGGCAGATACGCAGTATTTT
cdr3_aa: CASRQRAGADTQYF

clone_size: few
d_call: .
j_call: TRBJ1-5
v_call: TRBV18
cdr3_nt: TGTGCCAGCTCACCACGTGGACCGCCCCAGCATTTT
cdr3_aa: CASSPRGPPQHF

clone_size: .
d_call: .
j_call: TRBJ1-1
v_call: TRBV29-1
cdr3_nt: TGCAGCGTTAGTTCTGAAGCTTTCTTT
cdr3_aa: CSVSSEAFF

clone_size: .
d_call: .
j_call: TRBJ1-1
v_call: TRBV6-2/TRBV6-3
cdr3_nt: TGTGCCAGCAGTTACAATGTACTTTTATTGGGCAGCAACACTGAAGCTTTCTTT
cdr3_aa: CASSYNVLLLGSNTEAFF

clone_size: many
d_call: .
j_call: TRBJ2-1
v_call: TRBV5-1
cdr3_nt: TGCGCCAGCAGCTATGATCCGGCGAGGGGTGAGCAGTTCTTC
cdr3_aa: CASSYDPARGEQFF

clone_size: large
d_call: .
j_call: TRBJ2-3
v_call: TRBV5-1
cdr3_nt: TGCGCCAGCAGCTTGTCAGCGGAGGGCCCCCATACGCAGTATTTT
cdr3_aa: CASSLSAEGPHTQYF

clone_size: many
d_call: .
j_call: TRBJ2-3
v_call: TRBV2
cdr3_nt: TGTGCCAGCCTAAGGGGGACAGATACGCAGTATTTT
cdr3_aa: CASLRGTDTQYF

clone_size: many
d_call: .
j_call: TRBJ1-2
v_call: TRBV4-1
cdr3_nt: TGCGCCAGCAGCCAACTACGGGCCGCAAACTCCTATGGCTACACCTTC
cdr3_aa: CASSQLRAANSYGYTF

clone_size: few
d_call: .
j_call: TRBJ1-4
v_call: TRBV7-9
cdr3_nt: TGTGCCAGCAGCTTATTTTGGAGGGATGATAATGAAAAACTGTTTTTT
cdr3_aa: CASSLFWRDDNEKLFF

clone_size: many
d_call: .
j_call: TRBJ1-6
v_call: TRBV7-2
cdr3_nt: TGTGCCAGCAGCTTGGGGCAGGGCTCCCTTGGGTCACCCCTCCACTTT
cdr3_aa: CASSLGQGSLGSPLHF

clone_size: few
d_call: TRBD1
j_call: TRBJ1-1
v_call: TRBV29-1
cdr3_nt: TGCAGCGGCCTGACAGGGGCAAACACTGAAGCTTTCTTT
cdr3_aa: CSGLTGANTEAFF

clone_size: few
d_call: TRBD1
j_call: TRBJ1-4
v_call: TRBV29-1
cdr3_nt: TGCAGCGTTGTAACAGGGGCGAATGAAAAACTGTTTTTT
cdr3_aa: CSVVTGANEKLFF

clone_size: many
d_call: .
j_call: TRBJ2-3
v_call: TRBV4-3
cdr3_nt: TGCGCCAGCAGCCAAGATGGGAGTGTTCTCAGGCCAAAGATACTTTACACAGATACGCAGTATTTT
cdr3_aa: CASSQDGSVLRPKILYTDTQYF

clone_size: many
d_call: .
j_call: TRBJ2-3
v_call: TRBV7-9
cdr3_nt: TGTGCCAGCAGCTTACGCTCTGATACGCAGTATTTT
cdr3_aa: CASSLRSDTQYF

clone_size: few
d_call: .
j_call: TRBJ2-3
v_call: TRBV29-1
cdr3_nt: TGCAGCGTTGTAGGACCCAGCACAGATACGCAGTATTTT
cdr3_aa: CSVVGPSTDTQYF

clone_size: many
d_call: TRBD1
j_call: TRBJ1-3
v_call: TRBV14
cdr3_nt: TGTGCCAGCAGCCAAGACCCAGGGGGCAGGGCTGGAAACACCATATATTTT
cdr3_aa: CASSQDPGGRAGNTIYF

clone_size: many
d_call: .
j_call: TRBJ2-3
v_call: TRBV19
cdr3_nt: TGTGCCAGTAGTATCGGCGGGGGCACAGATACGCAGTATTTT
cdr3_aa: CASSIGGGTDTQYF

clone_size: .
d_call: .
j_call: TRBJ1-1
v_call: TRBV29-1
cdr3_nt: TGCAGCGTTGAGGGCGCCACTGAAGCTTTCTTT
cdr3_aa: CSVEGATEAFF

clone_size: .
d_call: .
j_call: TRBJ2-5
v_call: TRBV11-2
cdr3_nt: TGTGCCAGCAGCCTCTCCCAGGGGGGCCAAGAGACCCAGTACTTC
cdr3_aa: CASSLSQGGQETQYF

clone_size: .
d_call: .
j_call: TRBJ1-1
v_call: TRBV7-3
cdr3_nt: TGTGCCAGCAGCCCCGGTCGGCGGGGGTCGAACACTGAAGCTTTCTTT
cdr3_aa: CASSPGRRGSNTEAFF

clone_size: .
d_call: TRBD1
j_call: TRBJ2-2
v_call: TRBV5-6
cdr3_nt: TGTGCCAGCAGCTTTGGGACAGCGAACACCGGGGAGCTGTTTTTT
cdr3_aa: CASSFGTANTGELFF

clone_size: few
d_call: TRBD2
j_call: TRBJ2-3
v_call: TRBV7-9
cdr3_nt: TGTGCCAGCAGCTTCCCGGGACTAGCGGGAGGAGATACGCAGTATTTT
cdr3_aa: CASSFPGLAGGDTQYF

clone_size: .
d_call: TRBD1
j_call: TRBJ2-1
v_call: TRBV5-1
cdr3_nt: TGCGCCAGTCAGGGGGCAATAGTAAATGAGCAGTTCTTC
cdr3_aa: CASQGAIVNEQFF

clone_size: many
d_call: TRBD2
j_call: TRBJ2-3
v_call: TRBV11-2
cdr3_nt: TGTGCCAGCAGCTCGATACGGGGGCCCTTGAGCGGGGGAAGCACAGATACGCAGTATTTT
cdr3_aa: CASSSIRGPLSGGSTDTQYF

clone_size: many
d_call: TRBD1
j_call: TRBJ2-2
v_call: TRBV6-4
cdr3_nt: TGTGCCAGCAGTGACGACAGGGTCACCGGGGAGCTGTTTTTT
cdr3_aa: CASSDDRVTGELFF

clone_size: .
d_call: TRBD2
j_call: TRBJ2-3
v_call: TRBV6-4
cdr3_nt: TGTGCCAGCAGTGATTCGCGGGGGGCAAGCGATACGCAGTATTTT
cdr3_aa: CASSDSRGASDTQYF

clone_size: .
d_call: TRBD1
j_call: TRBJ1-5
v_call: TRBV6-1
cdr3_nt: TGTGCCAGCAGTGACAGGGGGCGTAGTCAGCCCCAGCATTTT
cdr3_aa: CASSDRGRSQPQHF

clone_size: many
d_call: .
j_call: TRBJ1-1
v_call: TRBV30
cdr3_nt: TGTGCCTGGAGGTCCGGCGGGGAAGGCGACACTGAAGCTTTCTTT
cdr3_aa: CAWRSGGEGDTEAFF

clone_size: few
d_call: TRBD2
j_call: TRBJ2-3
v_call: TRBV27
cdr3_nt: TGTGCCAGCAGTCCTAGCGGGAGGTATACGCAGTATTTT
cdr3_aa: CASSPSGRYTQYF

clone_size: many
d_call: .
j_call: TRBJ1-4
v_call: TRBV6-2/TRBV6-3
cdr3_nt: TGTGCCAGCAGTTACGACGGGACTGCTTATGAAAAGCTGTTTTTT
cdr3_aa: CASSYDGTAYEKLFF

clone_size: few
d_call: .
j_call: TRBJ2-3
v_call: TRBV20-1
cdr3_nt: TGCAGTGCTAGAGATGGGAACGGGGTGGCAGATACGCAGTATTTT
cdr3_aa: CSARDGNGVADTQYF

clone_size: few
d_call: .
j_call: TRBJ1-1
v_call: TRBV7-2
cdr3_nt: TGTGCCAGCAGCTTGCCAGGGGAGACGATTGAAGCTTTCTTT
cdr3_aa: CASSLPGETIEAFF

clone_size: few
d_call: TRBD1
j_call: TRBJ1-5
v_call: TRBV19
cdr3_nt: TGTGCCAGTAGGACGACAGGGAGTCTTCAGCCCCAGCATTTT
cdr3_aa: CASRTTGSLQPQHF

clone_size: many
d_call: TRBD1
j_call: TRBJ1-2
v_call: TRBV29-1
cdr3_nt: TGCAGCGCCGGGACAGGGGGCCTTATCTATGGCTACACCTTC
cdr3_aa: CSAGTGGLIYGYTF

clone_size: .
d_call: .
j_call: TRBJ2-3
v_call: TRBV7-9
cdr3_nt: TGTGCCAGCAGCTTAGTAGGTACTGTTGGAGGTACGCAGTATTTT
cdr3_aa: CASSLVGTVGGTQYF

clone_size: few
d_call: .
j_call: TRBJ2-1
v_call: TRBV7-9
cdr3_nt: TGTGCCAGCAGCTTATCCGGGTCCTACAATGAGCAGTTCTTC
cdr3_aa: CASSLSGSYNEQFF